Detailed here is one T cell receptor beta chain. This clonotype was seen at least ten times. Its antigen remains unidentified. No qualities accompany the bases; no much larger clone lies one base away. Including the terminal cysteine and phenylalanine, the CDR3 comprises 14 residues. Only CDR3 DNA is held: 42 bases, read in frame from base 1. CDR1 and CDR2, per the germline V gene (reference sequence), are GTSNPN and SVGIG. Trimming removed 1 base from V and 0 bases from J, leaving 7 bases between the germline ends. TCR beta CDR3 regions were amplified from RNA transcripts. The TCR CDR3 was subjected to a first round of RT-PCR using the HTBI primer set and the Qiagen OneStep RT-PCR kit. A second multiplex PCR round built the libraries, followed by size selection and purification. Sequencing of the libraries was done on an Illumina HiSeq2000 using paired-end 100 bp reads. As for the authors' bioinformatics: SOAPnuke was used to process the raw data, with reads discarded if the reads contained adapters or uncalled bases, had a mean Phred below 15, or lacked an exact constant-primer or identifier match. High-quality paired reads were merged using COPE v1.2.5, and each unique nucleotide sequence was defined as a clonotype. MiTCR v1.1 was used to align the clonotypes against IMGT TRBV, TRBD and TRBJ reference segments. Only V-J combinations with frequency above 0.0001, covering about 99% of repertoires, were analysed. A TCS score was defined as the ratio of F50 (clonal expansion) to E x V (chaos), with BLOSUM62-based TCRdist applied between CDR3 peptides within each V-J. Welch's t-statistics and random forest reduced around 550 V-J features to under 15, which were used in a naive Bayes classifier (R e1071). TCRdb reprocessing: public reads trimmed at Q25 with fastp, clones called with MiXCR, in-frame beta chains kept. Identical CDR3 protein sequences are pooled into one entry, listed with their most common genes and DNA. TCRdb, rather than the study authors, made the V and J calls. The sample table lists about 560,000 distinct CDR3 sequences, 15% to 17% of them with a count of one. The ten largest clones take up roughly 7.3% of the sample.

Stable Graves' hyperthyroidism was defined as the absence of progression to ophthalmopathy over 18 months of follow-up. Hyperthyroidism patients were newly diagnosed, with disease duration under 2 months, and aged 18 to 65 years. Any patient with an uncontrolled infection, another autoimmune disease, pregnancy or lactation was excluded. Diagnoses were based on clinical symptoms, serum thyroxine and TRAb, thyroid ultrasound and orbital computed tomography. Ficoll-Paque density gradient centrifugation was used to isolate PBMCs from 9.5 to 10 ml of fresh peripheral blood. Trizol reagent was used to extract total RNA, and RNA quality was then checked on an Agilent 2100 Bioanalyzer. This sample is part of a study of T cells in Graves' hyperthyroidism and ophthalmopathy (dated by TCRdb to the late 2010s). With respect to the entire study: Peripheral blood was sampled at the time of initial diagnosis, prior to any treatment. The approximately 100 discovery patients were divided at random into training and test sets in a 7:3 ratio. Following sampling, methimazole starting at 30 mg daily was given to hyperthyroidism patients, and high-dose intravenous methylprednisolone was given to ophthalmopathy patients. TCR Vbeta CDR3 sequencing of 130 to 150 peripheral blood samples (under 45 ophthalmopathy, approximately 80 hyperthyroidism and approximately 17 progressor patients) is reported in the paper. TCR V-J signatures able to tell the groups apart were searched for in a discovery cohort of 95 to 100 patients, of whom under 45 had Graves' ophthalmopathy and under 65 had stable Graves' hyperthyroidism. Whether ophthalmopathy could be predicted prospectively was tested in an independent validation cohort made up of roughly 20 hyperthyroidism patients plus 17 patients who later progressed to ophthalmopathy. The study also compared thyroid tissue and blood T-cell repertoires from a handful of Graves' hyperthyroidism patients. General conclusions and limits of the study: Most expanded thyroid clonotypes (frequency above 0.001) were also detected in blood, a finding suggesting that blood repertoires may reflect thyroid immune responses. Sample size was not statistically predetermined, and blinding of investigators to group allocation was not performed. Ophthalmopathy was separated from stable hyperthyroidism by a 13 V-J signature model, with just over 85% sensitivity and approximately 84% specificity obtained in cross-validation and 80%/75% obtained in testing. In validation, the model predicted progression to ophthalmopathy with 55% to 71% sensitivity and approximately 74% specificity, a median of about 6.7 months before onset.

The receptor was derived from a young woman with Graves' hyperthyroidism. Recombination joined TRBV30 with TRBJ1-3; TRBD1 might be the D gene, on 6 matching bases. Sequenced material: blood. This receptor has the CDR3 CAWSGTASGNTIYF. The nucleotide sequence is given as TGTGCCTGGAGTGGGACAGCCTCTGGAAACACCATATATTTT.